This T cell receptor (beta chain) was identified during a study of T cells in localized non-small cell lung cancer. Profiling relied on immunoSEQ multiplex PCR, and the TCRdb table lists in-frame clones only, not all of them. The sample lists approximately 29,000 clones; roughly 84% were seen once. Study-level findings and limits: Turning up in adjacent lung were a median around 50 of the top 100 tumor clones.

With regard to this clone: Its antigen is unknown.

CDR1 MNHEY and CDR2 SMNVEV come from the germline V gene (reference sequence). With 7 bases removed from V and 6 bases from J, the gap between germline ends came to 18 bases. CDR3 length equals 15 residues. The sequence was collected from a man between 40 and 70 years old with stage III lung adenocarcinoma. Source: peripheral blood mononuclear cells, taken before any cancer treatment. V usage is TRBV27 and J usage is TRBJ1-4; maybe TRBD1 (6 bases). For the CDR3, the DNA is TGTGCCAGCATGCAATGGGGGCGGAGGGATGAAAAACTGTTTTTT. Translating it yields CASMQWGRRDEKLFF.